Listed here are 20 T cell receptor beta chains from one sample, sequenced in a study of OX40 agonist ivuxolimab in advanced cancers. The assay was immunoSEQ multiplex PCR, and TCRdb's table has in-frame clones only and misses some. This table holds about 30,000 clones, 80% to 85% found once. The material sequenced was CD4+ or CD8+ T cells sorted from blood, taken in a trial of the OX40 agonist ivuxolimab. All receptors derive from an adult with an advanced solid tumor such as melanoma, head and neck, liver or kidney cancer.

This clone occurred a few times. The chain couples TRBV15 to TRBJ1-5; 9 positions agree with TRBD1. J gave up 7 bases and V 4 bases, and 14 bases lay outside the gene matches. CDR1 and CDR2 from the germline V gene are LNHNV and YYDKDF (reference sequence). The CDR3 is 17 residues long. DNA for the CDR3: TGTGCCACCAGCACTGCCGCCGGGACAGGGTTTAAACAGCCCCAGCATTTT. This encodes CATSTAAGTGFKQPQHF.

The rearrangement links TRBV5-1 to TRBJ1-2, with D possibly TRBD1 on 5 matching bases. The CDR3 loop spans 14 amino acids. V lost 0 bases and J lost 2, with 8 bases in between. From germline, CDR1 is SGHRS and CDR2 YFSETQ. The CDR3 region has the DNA TGCGCCAGCAGCTTGGAGTACAGGAACTATGGCTACACCTTC. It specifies CASSLEYRNYGYTF.

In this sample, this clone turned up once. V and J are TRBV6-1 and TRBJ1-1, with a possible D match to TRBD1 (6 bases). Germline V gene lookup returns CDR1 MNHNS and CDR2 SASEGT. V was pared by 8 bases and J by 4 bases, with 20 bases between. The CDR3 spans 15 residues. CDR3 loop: CASARATGSPTEAFF. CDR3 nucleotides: TGTGCCAGCGCTCGCGCAACAGGGTCCCCCACTGAAGCTTTCTTT.

The CDR3 reads CASKKPGNQPQHF. CDR3 in DNA: TGTGCCAGCAAGAAGCCGGGCAATCAGCCCCAGCATTTT. The chain joins TRBV2 to TRBJ1-5; no firm D call. Trimming removed 7 bases from V and 2 bases from J, with 9 bases in between. The CDR3 loop spans 13 amino acids. Germline V CDR1 and CDR2: SNHLY, FYNNEI.

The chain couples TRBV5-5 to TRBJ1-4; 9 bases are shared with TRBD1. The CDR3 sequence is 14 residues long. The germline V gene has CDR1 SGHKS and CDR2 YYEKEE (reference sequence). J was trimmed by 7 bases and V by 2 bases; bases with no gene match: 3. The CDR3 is CASSFWTGVEKLFF. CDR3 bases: TGTGCCAGCAGCTTTTGGACAGGGGTTGAAAAACTGTTTTTT.

The CDR3: CASSVRGHLANEQFF. CDR3 coding DNA: TGTGCCAGCAGCGTAAGAGGGCACCTAGCCAATGAGCAGTTCTTC. The chain employs TRBV9 and TRBJ2-1; TRBD2 might be the D (5 bases). The V gene's germline CDR1 is SGDLS and CDR2 YYNGEE. CDR3 length equals 15 residues. Between the trimmed V and J ends, which lost 1 base and 6 bases, there was a span of 14 bases. Full variable domain (rest looked up from reference TRBV9 and TRBJ2-1): DSGVTQTPKHLITATGQRVTLRCSPRSGDLSVYWYQQSLDQGLQFLIQYYNGEERAKGNILERFSAQQFPDLHSELNLSSLELGDSALYFCASSVRGHLANEQFFGPGTRLTVL.

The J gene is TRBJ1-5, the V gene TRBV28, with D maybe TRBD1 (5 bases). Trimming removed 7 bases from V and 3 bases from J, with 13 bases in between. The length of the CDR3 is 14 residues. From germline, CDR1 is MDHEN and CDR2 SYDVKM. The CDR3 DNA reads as TGTGCCAGCAAAATGGGAGGGGTCAATCAGCCCCAGCATTTT. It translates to CASKMGGVNQPQHF.

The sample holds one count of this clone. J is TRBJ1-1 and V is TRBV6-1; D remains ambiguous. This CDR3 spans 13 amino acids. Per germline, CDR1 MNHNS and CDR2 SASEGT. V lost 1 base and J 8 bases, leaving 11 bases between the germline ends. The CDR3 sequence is CASSEVYRTEAFF. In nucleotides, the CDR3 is TGTGCCAGCAGTGAAGTTTATCGGACCGAAGCTTTCTTT.

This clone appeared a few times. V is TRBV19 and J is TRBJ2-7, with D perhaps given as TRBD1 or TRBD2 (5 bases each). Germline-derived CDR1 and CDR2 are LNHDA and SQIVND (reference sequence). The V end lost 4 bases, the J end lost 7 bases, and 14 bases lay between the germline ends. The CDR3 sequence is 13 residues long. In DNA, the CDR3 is TGTGCCAGTAGTACCGGGACCGTGGGGGAGCAGTACTTC. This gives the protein CASSTGTVGEQYF.

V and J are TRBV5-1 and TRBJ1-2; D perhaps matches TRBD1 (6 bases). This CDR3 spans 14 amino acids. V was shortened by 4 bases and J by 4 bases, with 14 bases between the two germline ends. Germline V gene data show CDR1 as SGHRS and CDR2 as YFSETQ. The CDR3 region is CASSGSPGAYGYTF. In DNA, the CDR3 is TGCGCCAGCAGCGGAAGTCCAGGGGCCTATGGCTACACCTTC.

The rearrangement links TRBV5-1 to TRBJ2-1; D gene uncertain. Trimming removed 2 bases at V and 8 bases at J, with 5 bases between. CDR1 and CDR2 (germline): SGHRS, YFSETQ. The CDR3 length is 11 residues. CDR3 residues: CASSLIYEQFF. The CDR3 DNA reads TGCGCCAGCAGCTTAATCTATGAGCAGTTCTTC. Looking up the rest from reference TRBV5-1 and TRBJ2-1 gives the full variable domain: KAGVTQTPRYLIKTRGQQVTLSCSPISGHRSVSWYQQTPGQGLQFLFEYFSETQRNKGNFPGRFSGRQFSNSRSEMNVSTLELGDSALYLCASSLIYEQFFGPGTRLTVL.

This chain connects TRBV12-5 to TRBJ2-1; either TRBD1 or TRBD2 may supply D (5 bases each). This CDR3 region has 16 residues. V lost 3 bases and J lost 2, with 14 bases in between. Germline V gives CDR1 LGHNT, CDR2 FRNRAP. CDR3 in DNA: TGTGCTAGTGGTTTAGTGGGACGACCGACCTACAATGAGCAGTTCTTC. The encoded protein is CASGLVGRPTYNEQFF.

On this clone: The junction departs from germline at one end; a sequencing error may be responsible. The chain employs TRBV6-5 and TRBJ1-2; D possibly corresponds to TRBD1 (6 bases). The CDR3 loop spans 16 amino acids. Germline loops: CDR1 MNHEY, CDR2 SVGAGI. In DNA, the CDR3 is TGTGCCAGCAGTTACGCGGGACACTTCAACTTTTCCCCCGGGCGCTTC. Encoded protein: CASSYAGHFNFSPGRF.

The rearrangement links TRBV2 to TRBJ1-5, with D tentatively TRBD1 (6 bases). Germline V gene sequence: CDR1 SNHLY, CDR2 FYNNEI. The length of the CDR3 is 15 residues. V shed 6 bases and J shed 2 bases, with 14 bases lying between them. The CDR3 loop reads CASSAEGGGNQPQHF. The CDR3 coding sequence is TGTGCCAGCAGCGCAGAGGGGGGTGGCAATCAGCCCCAGCATTTT.

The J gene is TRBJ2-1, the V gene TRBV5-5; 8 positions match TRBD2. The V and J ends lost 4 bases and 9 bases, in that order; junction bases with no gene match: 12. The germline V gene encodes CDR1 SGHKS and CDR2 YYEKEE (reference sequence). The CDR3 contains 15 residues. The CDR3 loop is CASSDDPGLVIEQFF. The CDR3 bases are TGTGCCAGCAGCGACGATCCGGGACTAGTGATTGAGCAGTTCTTC.

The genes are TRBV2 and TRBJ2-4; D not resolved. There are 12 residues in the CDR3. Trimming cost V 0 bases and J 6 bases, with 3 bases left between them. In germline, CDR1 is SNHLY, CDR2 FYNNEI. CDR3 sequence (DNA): TGTGCCAGCAGTGAAGCTCGAAACATTCAGTACTTC. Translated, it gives CASSEARNIQYF.

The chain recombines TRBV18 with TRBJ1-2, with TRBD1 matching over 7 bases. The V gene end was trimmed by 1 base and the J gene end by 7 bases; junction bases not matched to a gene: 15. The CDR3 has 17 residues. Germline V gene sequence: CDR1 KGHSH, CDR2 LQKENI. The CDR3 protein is CASSPQAAPGGSSGYTF. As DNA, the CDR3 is TGTGCCAGCTCACCACAGGCCGCGCCAGGGGGGTCGAGTGGCTACACCTTC.

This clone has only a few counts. CDR3 residues: CANGADNGYTF. The CDR3 region has the DNA TGTGCCAACGGGGCAGATAATGGCTACACCTTC. The chain uses TRBV10-3 and TRBJ1-2; a weak D match, TRBD1 (5 bases). The germline V gene encodes CDR1 ENHRY and CDR2 SYGVKD. V lost 10 bases and J 6 bases, leaving 12 bases between the germline ends. CDR3 length: 11 amino acids.

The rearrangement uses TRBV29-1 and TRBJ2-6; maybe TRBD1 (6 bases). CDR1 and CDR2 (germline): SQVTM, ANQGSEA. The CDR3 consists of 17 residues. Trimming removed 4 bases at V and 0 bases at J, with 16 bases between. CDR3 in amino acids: CSVGHRVGGSGANVLTF. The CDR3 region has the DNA TGCAGCGTTGGCCACAGGGTAGGTGGCTCTGGGGCCAACGTCCTGACTTTC.

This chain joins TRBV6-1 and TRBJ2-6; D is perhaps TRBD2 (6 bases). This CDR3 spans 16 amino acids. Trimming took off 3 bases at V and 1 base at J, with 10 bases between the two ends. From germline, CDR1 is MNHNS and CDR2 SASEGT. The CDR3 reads CASSDPGTSGANVLTF. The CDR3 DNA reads TGTGCCAGCAGTGATCCAGGGACTTCTGGGGCCAACGTCCTGACTTTC.